A single sample gave rise to the 5 T cell receptor beta chains below, sequenced in a study of early T cells in non-severe SARS-CoV-2 infection (dated by TCRdb to the early 2020s). The receptor library was made with 5' RACE. The run used a NextSeq 500. The public reads were reanalyzed by TCRdb: fastp trimming at Q25, MiXCR alignment, in-frame beta chains only. For every CDR3 protein sequence, its rows merge into one entry that carries the most common genes and DNA. The sample table records 20,000 to 30,000 distinct CDR3 sequences; 4.3% of these occur just once. About 15% of the sample rests with the top ten. Sequencing was done on a sample of whole blood. These receptor sequences come from an adult who was a healthcare worker with PCR-confirmed SARS-CoV-2 infection or an uninfected control (not recorded which).

At least ten counts were recorded for this clonotype. Here the CDR3 DNA reads TGTGCCACCGAGTCCGGAAGCACAGTCCACGAGCAGTACTTC. Its translation: CATESGSTVHEQYF. This chain joins TRBV6-2 or TRBV6-3 and TRBJ2-7; D is uncertain. The V gene's germline CDR1 is MNHEY and CDR2 SVGEGT. Trimming took 10 bases from V and 5 from J, leaving 21 bases between them. This CDR3 contains 14 residues.

This clonotype was seen many times. This chain joins TRBV10-1 and TRBJ2-7, with no clear D. Germline-derived CDR1 and CDR2 are WNHNN and SYGVQD (reference sequence). V lost 7 bases and J 4 bases, leaving 11 bases between the germline ends. The CDR3 runs to 12 residues. CDR3 DNA sequence: TGCGCCAGCAACGGCGGAGCTTACGAGCAGTACTTC. Its protein product is CASNGGAYEQYF.

Comment on this clonotype: This sequence may be a read error, since a much larger clone differs from it by one base. The V call is TRBV5-6, the J call TRBJ2-2; no clear D gene. V was cut by 4 bases and J by 9 bases, with 7 bases left in between. CDR3 length equals 11 residues. The V gene's germline CDR1 is SGHDT and CDR2 YYEEEE. CDR3 nucleotide sequence: TGTGCCAGCAGCCAGAGGAGGGAGCTGTTTTTT. Protein sequence: CASSQRRELFF.

In its sample, this clonotype was seen many times. The chain joins TRBV6-5 to TRBJ2-7, with TRBD1 matching 7 bases. The germline V gene has CDR1 MNHEY and CDR2 SVGAGI. The CDR3 extends over 15 amino acids. The junction had 9 bases not matched to a gene; V was cut back by 4 bases and J by 3 bases. CDR3 in amino acids: CASSLLSTGIYEQYF. The CDR3, as DNA: TGTGCCAGCAGTTTATTATCGACAGGGATCTACGAGCAGTACTTC.

This clonotype occurred many times. V and J are TRBV10-3 and TRBJ2-5; TRBD2 matches 15 bases. The trim removed 4 bases at V and 4 bases at J, leaving 7 bases unmatched. Germline-derived CDR1 and CDR2 are ENHRY and SYGVKD. CDR3 length: 17 amino acids. CDR3 protein: CAISGTSGRARGETQYF. Written as DNA, the CDR3 is TGTGCCATCAGTGGGACTAGCGGGAGGGCCCGTGGAGAGACCCAGTACTTC.